This TCR beta chain was documented in a study of blood T cells in healthy people across ages (dated by TCRdb to 2015 to 2017). At the level of the whole study: In model experiments, template switching captured roughly one uniquely barcoded TCR beta cDNA molecule for every two T cells. Using deep sequencing normalized with unique cDNA molecular identifiers, the study measured how TCR beta repertoire diversity changes with age. The donors were divided into four age groups: young (average around 16 years), middle-aged (approximately 39), aged (62) and long-lived (roughly 88). The study analyzed two additional independent replicas of 1 million unique cDNA reads from the same blood draw for two donors, one aged 18 to 30 and one aged 80 or older.

Donors were about 36 systemically healthy Caucasian individuals from Russia aged roughly 6 to 90 years. Around 10 milliliters of peripheral blood were collected from each donor into EDTA-treated Vacutainer tubes. Ficoll-Paque density-gradient centrifugation was used to isolate PBMCs, with at least 7 million obtained per sample. Total RNA, at least 6 micrograms per sample, was extracted from PBMCs with Trizol reagent. The percentages of naive CD45RAhigh/CD27high T cells were determined by flow cytometry on a PBMC aliquot from every donor. General findings and caveats noted by the study authors: There was a strong correlation between observed TCR beta diversity and the percentage of naive T cells measured by flow cytometry. Compared with the aged group, the long-lived group had more naive CD4+ T cells, fewer expanded clones and increased TCR diversity, a pattern suggesting age selection. Estimates of total diversity based on one million sequenced T cells were regarded as lower bounds and as underestimates. Because profiling used bulk unsorted PBMCs, naive and antigen-experienced compartments could not be compared conclusively. Observed TCR beta diversity per million T cells fell roughly linearly with age, and a significant reduction was already apparent by age approximately 40. Because donor CMV infection status was unknown, age-related changes in expanded clonotypes were potentially confounded.

With regard to this clonotype: This receptor's antigen is unknown. Per-nucleotide qualities are absent, and no much larger clonotype sits a single base away.

The CDR3 runs 14 residues from the cysteine to the phenylalanine. Just CDR3 DNA is preserved here, 42 bases in frame from base 1. V is clipped by 1 base and J by 5 bases, and the sequence between their germline boundaries is 11 bases long. The germline V gene sets CDR1 to SGHRS and CDR2 to YFSETQ. Receptor amplification or capture employed 5' RACE. TCRdb shows the sequencer as Illumina HiSeq 2500. A second about 6 to 11 cycle PCR used a sample-barcoded 5' primer and a J-beta primer mix. A unique molecular identifier was introduced onto each TCR beta cDNA molecule by a template-switch 5' adaptor carrying 12 random nucleotides. Each sample yielded at least 2.5 million CDR3-containing paired-end reads. First-strand cDNA was synthesized from all RNA with the Mint cDNA synthesis kit, primed by a TRBC-specific oligonucleotide. All cDNA was treated with uracil-DNA glycosylase and then went through a first 18-cycle PCR with the universal primers M1SS and BC2_uni_R. The original methods were these. Each sample was normalized by randomly selecting 1 million high-quality reads, each carrying a distinct molecular identifier. Reads sharing molecular identifiers were discarded rather than binned into consensus sequences. MiTCR, run with a Q25 quality threshold and the strictest error-elimination algorithm, handled CDR3 identification, clonotype clustering and error correction. A nonparametric unseen species model with Euler transformation was used to estimate lower-bound total TCR beta diversity. TCRdb reprocessing: public reads trimmed at Q25 with fastp, clones called with MiXCR, in-frame beta chains kept. Duplicate CDR3 protein sequences are folded into a single record with the most common DNA and genes. These V and J calls originate from TCRdb's pipeline instead of the authors' own analysis. Within this sample are some 760,000 distinct CDR3 sequences, with 25% of them counted one time only. The ten largest clones capture more than 8.5% of the sample.

These data were also reused for a study on T cells of mothers and their children. From the second report: Nine systemically healthy Caucasian individuals served as donors, namely three mothers together with their six children. cDNA synthesis consumed the entire amount of extracted RNA, loaded at around 1.5 ug RNA in each 15 ul reaction. Sample barcodes and 2-4 random nucleotides were added via the M1S primer in the second PCR. More than 8 million TCR beta CDR3 reads were obtained from each mother, and approximately 3 million reads were obtained from each child. In both related and unrelated pairs, thymic selection shapes the output of TCR recombination in a similar way, with inherited differences having only a minor effect. Related mother-child pairs always showed normalized repertoire overlap that was slightly higher than in unrelated mother-child pairs, though the difference was never significant. No persistent microchimeric T cell clones were detected, at a sensitivity of 90 to 100 clones per million clonotypes. Deep NGS was used in the study to compare the TCR beta repertoires of mothers and children and to look for features that separate related mother-child pairs from unrelated individuals. The mean age was approximately 41 +/- 4 years for the mothers and approximately 11 +/- 4 years for the children. After adapter ligation with NEBNext reagents, the libraries were sequenced on Illumina HiSeq 2000 with 100+100 nt paired-end reads. To prevent cross-contamination, the mother and child libraries were prepared a month apart and were sequenced in separate runs. For each donor, somewhere between roughly 450,000 and 2,000,000 distinct TCR beta clonotypes were identified. Naive TCR beta clonotypes were estimated from low-frequency clonotypes matched to each donor's FACS-determined naive share, without sorting.

The clonotype originates from a boy younger than 18 in good health. Sample: blood. This chain is built from TRBV5-1 and TRBJ2-3; tentative D gene TRBD2, with 6 bases matching. DNA sequence: TGCGCCAGCAGCTTGAGGGACTGGAGAGATACGCAGTATTTT. Its coded protein is CASSLRDWRDTQYF. The full variable domain, with segments outside the CDR3 supplied by the reference TRBV5-1 and TRBJ2-3 proteins, appears as KAGVTQTPRYLIKTRGQQVTLSCSPISGHRSVSWYQQTPGQGLQFLFEYFSETQRNKGNFPGRFSGRQFSNSRSEMNVSTLELGDSALYLCASSLRDWRDTQYFGPGTRLTVL.